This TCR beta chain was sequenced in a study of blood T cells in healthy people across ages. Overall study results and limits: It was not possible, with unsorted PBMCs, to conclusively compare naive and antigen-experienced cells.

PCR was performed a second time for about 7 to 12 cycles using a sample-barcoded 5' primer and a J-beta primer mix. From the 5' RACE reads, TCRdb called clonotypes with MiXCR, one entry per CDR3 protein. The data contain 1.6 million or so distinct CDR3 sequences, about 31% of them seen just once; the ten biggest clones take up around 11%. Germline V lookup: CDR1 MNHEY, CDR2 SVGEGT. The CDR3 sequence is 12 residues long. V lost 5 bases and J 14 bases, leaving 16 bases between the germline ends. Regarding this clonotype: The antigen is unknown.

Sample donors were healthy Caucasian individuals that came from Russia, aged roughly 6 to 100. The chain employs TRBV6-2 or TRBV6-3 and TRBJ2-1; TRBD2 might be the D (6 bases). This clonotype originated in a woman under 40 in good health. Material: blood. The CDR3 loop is CASSRLDSAEFF. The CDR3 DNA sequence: TGTGCCAGCAGTCGACTAGACAGCGCTGAGTTCTTC.